Listed below are T cell receptor beta chains from one sample, sequenced in a study of cytomegalovirus exposure and HLA in healthy donors. Clones were sequenced by immunoSEQ multiplex PCR, and TCRdb holds only the in-frame ones, with some missing. The data contain about 98,000 clones, more than 85% of them seen just once; the ten biggest clones take up around 6.3%. The source material was PBMCs. The receptor set was obtained from a man younger than 30 in good health and CMV-seropositive. Both conserved end residues are trimmed from each CDR3.

>TRBJ2-1|TRBV4-2
ASSQGGARNEQF
>TRBJ2-1|TRBV19
ASSMSGDSYNEQF
>TRBJ2-7|TRBV6-1
ASSRGGDLEQY
>TRBJ2-3|TRBV23-1
ARRTGGTDTQY
>TRBJ2-7|TRBV10-1
ASSDPAGAFYEQY
>TRBJ2-5|TRBV5-4
ASSLLAGASGETQY
>TRBJ1-3|TRBV18
ASSPTRGQTGNTIY
>TRBJ2-1|TRBV7-6
ASSEENEQF
>TRBJ2-7|TRBV9
ASSVGQGTYEQY
>TRBJ2-3|TRBV27
ASSLNSGGLTGGPTDTQY
>TRBJ2-2|TRBV5-5
ASSAATSGNTGELF
>TRBJ2-1|TRBV7-9
ASSYRDYNEQF
>TRBJ2-7|TRBV7-6
ASSLSTARRSEQY
>TRBJ2-1|TRBV9
ASSELGLAGPNNEQF
>TRBJ2-5|TRBV11-3
ASTGLGETQY
>TRBJ2-2|TRBV4-2
ASSQRGAVGGGNTGELF
>TRBJ2-1|TRBV9
ASSVGSGSDEQF
>TRBJ2-3|TRBV6-5
ASSYSRARRTQY
>TRBJ1-6|TRBV25-1
ASSERQGHNSPLH
>TRBJ1-2|TRBV5-4
ASSGAGTGGLVGYT
>TRBJ2-2|TRBV4-1
ASSLGQYSNTGELF
>TRBJ2-3|TRBV7-8
ASSLAIAGGLGDTQY
>TRBJ1-4|TRBV6-5
ASSSTDSNEKLF
>TRBJ2-5|TRBV28
ASSLREAIFQETQY
>TRBJ1-3|TRBV7-2
ASSSDRVLTSGNTIY
>TRBJ2-5|TRBV18
ASSPDRSKETQY
>TRBJ2-3|TRBV10-2
ASSEFPSVRDTDTQY